This T cell receptor beta chain was observed in a study of regulatory T cells in long-lasting Graves disease. This clonotype was detected only a few times. Its cognate antigen is unknown. Researchers made TCR beta libraries by using iRepertoire HTBI primers and running Arm-PCR on CDR3 regions. Via MiXCR, TCRdb re-called the multiplex PCR reads, giving one row per CDR3 protein. The sample records hundreds of thousands of distinct CDR3 sequences, about 15% being singletons. The V and J ends lost 5 bases and 0 bases, in that order; junction bases with no gene match: 14. CDR3 length: 19 amino acids. CDR1 and CDR2 from the germline V gene are SNHLY and FYNNEI. The time point denotes: newly diagnosed GD, antithyroid drugs for less than 3 months. Generation of the TCR library employed RNA extracted from PBMCs. Findings and limits, study-wide: Lower TCR diversity was seen in persistent Graves' patients than in newly diagnosed ones.

The same sample was also used in a study of T cells in Graves' hyperthyroidism and ophthalmopathy. This second study notes: An initial round of RT-PCR targeting the TCR CDR3 relied on the HTBI primer set.

This TCR derives from a woman in her thirties with Graves disease. This chain uses TRBV2 with TRBJ1-5; 9 bases are a match to TRBD1. The specimen was peripheral blood mononuclear cells (PBMCs), collected at new diagnosis, from a patient treated with antithyroid drugs. The chain's CDR3 is CASSTYSRDRAYSNQPQHF. CDR3 sequence (DNA): TGTGCCAGCAGTACCTATAGCCGGGACAGGGCGTATAGCAATCAGCCCCAGCATTTT.